Each of the 8 T cell receptor beta chains below was sequenced from the same sample in a study of tumor and adjacent non-tumor tissue in lung cancer. Three rounds of nested PCR, following a modified ARM-PCR protocol, produced the TCRbeta library. In TCRdb, the multiplex PCR reads were re-called with MiXCR into one record per CDR3 protein. The sample lists 120,000 or so distinct CDR3 sequences; 66% were seen once. The template was RNA from unsorted bulk tissue. Sequences were obtained from lung tumor tissue. The receptors derive from a man younger than 45 with non-small cell lung cancer.

This clonotype was counted once. This may stem from a read error, because a much larger clone lies one nucleotide away. This likely comes from a read error, as the CDR3 has no conserved phenylalanine or tryptophan at its end. V and J are TRBV4-1 and TRBJ1-1; 9 nucleotides agree with TRBD1. Germline lookup yields CDR1 MGHRA and CDR2 YSYEKL. With V trimmed by 4 bases and J by 3 bases, 0 bases remained unmatched. The CDR3 runs to 13 residues. DNA of the CDR3: TGCGCCAGCAGCCGGACAGGGGACACTGAAGCTTTCTCT. This codes for CASSRTGDTEAFS.

The chain carries TRBV11-3 and TRBJ1-1; 10 positions match TRBD1. There are 15 residues in the CDR3. The V gene's germline CDR1 is SGHNT and CDR2 YENEEA. Losses at the gene ends were 6 bases for V and 7 bases for J; bases not matched to a gene: 11. CDR3 in amino acids: CASRSRQGAGIEAFF. The CDR3 DNA sequence: TGTGCCAGCAGATCCCGACAGGGGGCCGGCATTGAAGCTTTCTTT.

Worth noting for this clonotype: A read error may account for a junction end that differs from germline. The rearrangement links TRBV4-3 to TRBJ2-3; 7 positions agree with TRBD1. CDR1 and CDR2 (germline): LGHNA, YSLEER. The CDR3 spans 15 residues. This CDR3 reads CASNQDRVSTDTQYF. CDR3 sequence (DNA): TGCGCCAGCAACCAAGACAGGGTCAGCACAGATACGCAGTATTTT.

Concerning this clonotype: A clone one base away is much larger, so this may be a read error. The chain uses TRBV5-4 and TRBJ2-3, with TRBD2 matching over 11 bases. Germline V gives CDR1 SGHNT, CDR2 YYREEE (reference sequence). The CDR3 loop spans 15 amino acids. The junction had 9 bases not matched to a gene; V was cut back by 4 bases and J by 8 bases. The CDR3 is CASSPPLAGVGTQYF. In nucleotides, the CDR3 is TGTGCCAGCAGCCCCCCACTAGCGGGAGTTGGTACGCAGTATTTT.

The chain links TRBV10-2 to TRBJ1-1; D may be TRBD1 (5 bases). Deletions cut 6 bases from V and 1 base from J, with 15 bases between. The germline gives CDR1 WSHSY, CDR2 SAAADI. The CDR3 extends over 15 amino acids. The DNA of the CDR3 is TGCGCCAGCAGGCCAGACGGGGCAGGGAACACTGAAGCTTTCTTT. Residues: CASRPDGAGNTEAFF.

Turning to this clonotype: Its ends do not fully match the called genes, so a read error is possible. The rearrangement links TRBV24-1 to TRBJ2-3; tentatively, D is TRBD2 (6 bases). In germline, CDR1 is KGHDR, CDR2 SFDVKD. CDR3 length equals 14 residues. CDR3 amino acids: CATSGTGEGDTRYF. The DNA for the CDR3 is TGTGCCACCAGTGGAACGGGAGAAGGGGATACGCGGTATTTT.

The rearrangement joins TRBV29-1 to TRBJ2-7; D may be TRBD2 (7 bases). There are 13 residues in the CDR3. The germline CDR1 and CDR2 sequences are SQVTM and ANQGSEA. CDR3 region: CRAPGRGANEQYF. The CDR3 DNA reads as TGCAGGGCCCCGGGACGGGGGGCCAACGAGCAGTACTTC.

Concerning this clonotype itself: A much larger clone differs from this one at a single base, so this may be a read error. The rearrangement links TRBV20-1 to TRBJ2-3; D call uncertain. Germline V gene data show CDR1 as DFQATT and CDR2 as SNEGSKA (reference sequence). The CDR3 is 13 residues long. The CDR3 protein is CSARQLSTDTHYF. The CDR3 nucleotides are TGCAGTGCTAGACAGCTTAGCACAGATACGCACTATTTT.